The 21 T cell receptor beta chains given below trace back to one sample, sequenced in a study of shared clonotypes between healthy human individuals. Method: immunoSEQ multiplex PCR; TCRdb's copy keeps in-frame clones and lacks some. The profile shows approximately 100,000 clones, just over 65% of them singletons. Sample: memory CD8+ T cells sorted from blood. Subset indicated: CD45RO+ cells pooled with CCR7-negative TemRA cells. All receptors derive from a woman aged 25 to 39 in good health.

V and J are TRBV27 and TRBJ2-7; a possible D gene is TRBD1 (7 bases). Germline values: CDR1 MNHEY, CDR2 SMNVEV (reference sequence). This CDR3 spans 15 amino acids. V dropped 8 bases and J dropped 2 bases, with 19 bases sitting between them. The CDR3 is CASGGLTGYAYEQYF. The DNA of the CDR3 is TGTGCCAGCGGAGGGCTGACAGGGTACGCCTACGAGCAGTACTTC.

The V gene is TRBV28, the J gene TRBJ2-7; D gene unclear. V lost 4 bases, J lost 3 bases, and 13 bases lay in between. This CDR3 region has 14 residues. The germline V gene encodes CDR1 MDHEN and CDR2 SYDVKM. CDR3 nucleotide sequence: TGTGCCAGCAGTTCCCCACGGGTGGGCTACGAGCAGTACTTC. As protein: CASSSPRVGYEQYF.

Of note for this clone: This likely came from a read error, as a far larger clone is one base away. Different DNA sequences within this sample yield the same CDR3. The gene calls are TRBV9 and TRBJ2-2, with D tentatively TRBD2 (5 bases). Germline CDR1 SGDLS, CDR2 YYNGEE. This CDR3 region has 13 residues. V shed 0 bases and J shed 5 bases, with 5 bases lying between them. CDR3 region: CASSVGGTGELFF. The CDR3 coding sequence is TGTGCCAGCAGCGTAGGAGGGACCGGGGAGCTGTTTTTT.

The rearrangement links TRBV6-6 to TRBJ2-7; D unclear. V gave up 1 base and J gave up 4 bases, with 17 bases separating them. This CDR3 contains 16 residues. Germline-derived CDR1 and CDR2 are MNHNY and SVGAGI (reference sequence). The CDR3 DNA reads TGTGCCAGCAGTTACTTACTTGGTGATCCCGGTTACGAGCAGTACTTC. Encoded protein: CASSYLLGDPGYEQYF.

This sequence joins TRBV27 and TRBJ2-1, with 8 bases fitting TRBD2. Losses at the gene ends were 4 bases for V and 3 bases for J; bases not matched to a gene: 14. CDR1 and CDR2 from the germline V gene are MNHEY and SMNVEV (reference sequence). CDR3 size: 18 residues. In DNA form, the CDR3 reads TGTGCCAGCAGTTCCGGCGGCCCTAGCGGGTGGAGCTACAATGAGCAGTTCTTC. Amino acids: CASSSGGPSGWSYNEQFF.

This chain links TRBV5-6 with TRBJ1-1; the D is unclear. CDR3 length: 12 residues. V lost 1 base, J lost 0 bases, and 1 base lay in between. The V gene's germline CDR1 is SGHDT and CDR2 YYEEEE. This CDR3 reads CASSLMNTEAFF. The CDR3 nucleotides are TGTGCCAGCAGCTTGATGAACACTGAAGCTTTCTTT.

The CDR3 DNA is TGTGCCAGCAGCCCCACAGCCGGTGGGGATCAGCCCCAGCATTTT. Translated, it gives CASSPTAGGDQPQHF. This rearrangement joins TRBV7-3 to TRBJ1-5; D is uncertain. The CDR3 consists of 15 residues. CDR1 SGHTA and CDR2 FQGTGA come from the germline V gene. Trimming removed 5 bases from V and 5 bases from J, with 16 bases in between.

V and J are TRBV10-3 and TRBJ2-7, with D possibly being TRBD2 (6 bases). Germline CDR1 ENHRY, CDR2 SYGVKD. Trimming took 3 bases from V and 7 from J, leaving 19 bases between them. The CDR3 has 15 amino acids. The CDR3 DNA sequence: TGTGCCATCAGTGACCCGACGACGCTGCGGGAAGAGCAGTACTTC. It translates to CAISDPTTLREEQYF.

The J gene is TRBJ2-7, the V gene TRBV27, with TRBD2 as a possible D gene (6 bases). The CDR3 contains 15 residues. V lost 2 bases and J lost 2, with 13 bases in between. Germline V gene lookup returns CDR1 MNHEY and CDR2 SMNVEV (reference sequence). CDR3 region: CASSLRGTGAYEQYF. The CDR3 coding sequence is TGTGCCAGCAGTTTACGAGGGACGGGAGCCTACGAGCAGTACTTC.

This clone was picked up many times. This chain joins TRBV2 and TRBJ2-1, with TRBD1 identical over 7 bases. The germline V gene encodes CDR1 SNHLY and CDR2 FYNNEI. This CDR3 is built from 14 residues. The V gene end was trimmed by 7 bases and the J gene end by 2 bases; junction bases not matched to a gene: 5. The CDR3 here is CASNSGGPYNEQFF. In DNA form, the CDR3 reads TGTGCCAGCAATTCAGGGGGTCCCTACAATGAGCAGTTCTTC.

The chain recombines TRBV7-9 with TRBJ2-7, with 8 bases that match TRBD2. The CDR3 has 14 amino acids. Looked up from germline, CDR1 is SEHNR and CDR2 is FQNEAQ (reference sequence). V shed 3 bases, J shed 2 bases, and the junction held 3 bases outside the gene matches. This CDR3 is CASSFGGRTYEQYF. CDR3 sequence (DNA): TGTGCCAGCAGCTTCGGCGGGAGGACCTACGAGCAGTACTTC. Using reference TRBV7-9 and TRBJ2-7 for the parts outside the CDR3, the full variable domain is DTGVSQNPRHKITKRGQNVTFRCDPISEHNRLYWYRQTLGQGPEFLTYFQNEAQLEKSRLLSDRFSAERPKGSFSTLEIQRTEQGDSAMYLCASSFGGRTYEQYFGPGTRLTVT.

V usage is TRBV25-1 and J usage is TRBJ2-6; D remains unclear. The CDR3 is made up of 17 amino acids. The V gene's germline CDR1 is MGHDK and CDR2 SYGVNS. The ends were cut back, 3 bases at V and 0 bases at J, with 12 bases in the middle. The CDR3 DNA reads TGTGCCAGCAGTGAGAGCGCCCCTTCCTCTGGGGCCAACGTCCTGACTTTC. It codes for CASSESAPSSGANVLTF.

This clone has a single count. V and J are TRBV7-8 and TRBJ2-1, with TRBD2 matching 8 bases. The CDR3 sequence is 16 residues long. Germline CDR1 reads SGHVS; CDR2 reads FQNEAQ. Trimming cost V 3 bases and J 2 bases; bases outside gene matches: 6. In DNA form, the CDR3 reads TGTGCCAGCAGCTTGGGAGCGCGGGGGGCCTACAATGAGCAGTTCTTC. The encoded protein is CASSLGARGAYNEQFF.

The rearrangement uses TRBV5-6 and TRBJ1-1; the D is unclear. The V gene lost 3 bases and the J gene lost 4 bases, with 19 bases spanning the gap. In germline, CDR1 is SGHDT, CDR2 YYEEEE. This CDR3 is built from 16 residues. The CDR3 sequence: CASSCRRGSECTEAFF. DNA of the CDR3: TGTGCCAGCAGCTGTCGACGTGGATCGGAATGCACTGAAGCTTTCTTT.

This clone showed up many times. This chain uses TRBV5-6 with TRBJ2-1; D is uncertain. In germline, CDR1 is SGHDT, CDR2 YYEEEE. V was shortened by 2 bases and J by 6 bases, with 6 bases between the two germline ends. The CDR3 is made up of 12 amino acids. CDR3 sequence (DNA): TGTGCCAGCAGCTTCTGGTTCAATGAGCAGTTCTTC. Its protein is CASSFWFNEQFF.

J is TRBJ2-7 and V is TRBV28; TRBD2 matches 10 bases. Germline V gene data show CDR1 as MDHEN and CDR2 as SYDVKM. With 6 bases clipped from V and 5 bases from J, the junction kept 4 bases outside the gene matches. This CDR3 comprises 13 residues. CDR3 in DNA: TGTGCCAGCAGCGAAGGACTAGCGGACGAGCAGTACTTC. Translated: CASSEGLADEQYF.

This chain connects TRBV12-5 to TRBJ2-1, with TRBD2 matching 7 bases. J lost 0 bases, V lost 6 bases, and 2 bases had no gene match. The CDR3 is 14 residues long. Germline V gene lookup returns CDR1 LGHNT and CDR2 FRNRAP. The CDR3 DNA reads TGTGCTAGTGGCTGGGAGGGCTCCTACAATGAGCAGTTCTTC. Encoded protein: CASGWEGSYNEQFF.

The V and J genes are TRBV27 and TRBJ2-1; 10 bases match TRBD1. Germline values: CDR1 MNHEY, CDR2 SMNVEV (reference sequence). The CDR3 contains 15 residues. With 3 bases clipped from V and 9 bases from J, the junction kept 8 bases outside the gene matches. CDR3 DNA sequence: TGTGCCAGCAGTTTGGACAGGGGGTACGGTAGTGAGCAGTTCTTC. Its protein is CASSLDRGYGSEQFF.

The rearrangement joins TRBV1 to TRBJ2-7; the DNA was not used to check the table's D call, TRBD2. TRBV1 is a pseudogene segment. The CDR3 is made up of 15 amino acids. CDR3 bases: TGCACCAGCGGACAAGCGGGAGGGCCTTGGGGCGAGCAGTACTTC. This translates into CTSGQAGGPWGEQYF.

The chain links TRBV7-6 to TRBJ2-7; 8 bases agree with TRBD2. J was trimmed by 2 bases and V by 5 bases; bases with no gene match: 2. This CDR3 contains 13 residues. CDR1 SGHVS and CDR2 FNYEAQ come from the germline V gene. The CDR3 DNA reads TGTGCCAGCAGCCAGCGGGAGACCTACGAGCAGTACTTC. Translation: CASSQRETYEQYF.

CDR3 nucleotides: TGTGCCAGCAGGATGATACAGGGGCTGGGCACTGAAGCTTTCTTT. It translates to CASRMIQGLGTEAFF. The genes are TRBV28 and TRBJ1-1, with TRBD1 matching over 7 bases. V shed 6 bases, J shed 4 bases, and the junction held 11 bases outside the gene matches. The length of the CDR3 is 15 residues. Germline CDR1 is MDHEN and CDR2 is SYDVKM.